The clone carrying this TCR beta chain has a single count. Trimming stripped 5 bases from V and 1 base from J, with 10 bases between. Germline assignment: CDR1 KGHDR and CDR2 SFDVKD. CDR3 length: 15 amino acids. The sample is drawn from a study of blood T cell repertoires in COVID-19. The method was immunoSEQ multiplex PCR; TCRdb's version includes in-frame clones alone and lacks a portion of them. The sample lists approximately 82,000 clones, 70% to 90% occurring once. The TCR sequence derives from a woman aged 70-85 years with active or convalescent COVID-19. The source material was peripheral blood. This chain joins TRBV24-1 and TRBJ2-2, with D possibly matching TRBD1 (6 bases). In DNA, the CDR3 is TGTGCCACCAGTGTTGGGGGCAAGAACACCGGGGAGCTGTTTTTT. Protein product: CATSVGGKNTGELFF.